The next 23 T cell receptor beta chains were all read from a single sample in a study of early T cells in non-severe SARS-CoV-2 infection. TCRdb re-analysed the 5' RACE reads in MiXCR, keeping a single row per CDR3 protein. The sample includes roughly 40,000 distinct CDR3 sequences, roughly 4.3% of them seen just once. The sequencing input was whole blood. These receptors were collected from an adult who was a healthcare worker with PCR-confirmed SARS-CoV-2 infection or an uninfected control (not recorded which).

This clonotype appeared many times. This chain links TRBV10-3 with TRBJ2-7; TRBD1 might be the D (6 bases). The CDR3 totals 16 residues. The V gene's germline CDR1 is ENHRY and CDR2 SYGVKD. The V and J ends lost 3 bases and 2 bases respectively, with 17 bases between them. CDR3 loop: CAISDTANGQPYEQYF. CDR3 nucleotides: TGTGCCATCAGTGACACTGCAAACGGACAGCCCTACGAGCAGTACTTC.

This clonotype was picked up a small number of times. The chain links TRBV1 to TRBJ2-7; the listed D gene, TRBD2, was not tested against the DNA. TRBV1 is labeled a pseudogene. CDR3 length: 15 amino acids. CDR3 nucleotides: TGCACCAGCAGCCAAGGTACTAGCGGGGGGTACGAGCAGTACTTC. It yields the protein CTSSQGTSGGYEQYF.

This clonotype was counted many times. The CDR3 is CASSSGGKGLGYTF. The CDR3 DNA reads TGTGCCAGCAGTTCCGGGGGGAAGGGATTAGGCTACACCTTC. The V call is TRBV27, the J call TRBJ1-2; D possibly corresponds to TRBD1 (5 bases). The germline V and J ends were trimmed by 4 bases and 8 bases, with 17 bases remaining between them. Germline lookup yields CDR1 MNHEY and CDR2 SMNVEV (reference sequence). The CDR3 contains 14 residues.

At least ten counts were recorded for this clonotype. CDR3 bases: TGTGCCAGCAGCCGGACAGGGGGCACGAAGACGGGTTCACCCCTCCACTTT. As protein: CASSRTGGTKTGSPLHF. V and J are TRBV21-1 and TRBJ1-6; the table's TRBD1 call for D was not verified on the DNA. TRBV21-1 is a recognized pseudogene. This CDR3 is built from 17 residues.

In its sample, this clonotype was seen many times. The CDR3 DNA follows: TGTGCCAGCAGCTTATCGATGATTCGGCTAGCGGAAAGAATCTCCTACAATGAGCAGTTCTTC. It specifies CASSLSMIRLAERISYNEQFF. The chain couples TRBV7-9 to TRBJ2-1; 7 bases fit TRBD2. Trimming at V came to 2 bases and at J to 0 bases, leaving 19 bases not matched to a gene. This CDR3 has 21 amino acids. Germline-derived CDR1 and CDR2 are SEHNR and FQNEAQ (reference sequence).

This clonotype is medium-sized. The chain links TRBV2 to TRBJ2-1; the match to TRBD2 covers 8 bases. After removal of 1 base from V and 4 bases from J, the junction contained 3 bases not matched to a gene. The V gene's germline CDR1 is SNHLY and CDR2 FYNNEI. This CDR3 spans 15 amino acids. The CDR3 loop is CASSEGGRLYNEQFF. CDR3 in DNA: TGTGCCAGCAGTGAAGGCGGGAGGTTGTACAATGAGCAGTTCTTC.

This clonotype was observed many times. The V and J genes are TRBV29-1 and TRBJ2-5; the D gene is possibly TRBD1 (6 bases). The CDR3 extends over 13 amino acids. Germline CDR1 and CDR2: SQVTM and ANQGSEA. The ends were cut back, 6 bases at V and 1 base at J, with 12 bases in the middle. For the CDR3, the DNA is TGCAGCGTCTCTGGACAGACCCAAGAGACCCAGTACTTC. Amino acids: CSVSGQTQETQYF.

This clonotype showed up many times. This chain links TRBV10-3 with TRBJ2-3; 12 bases match TRBD2. Per the germline V gene, CDR1 is ENHRY and CDR2 is SYGVKD. The V segment lost 4 bases and the J segment 5 bases; nucleotides outside the gene matches: 4. The CDR3 length is 15 residues. Here the CDR3 reads CAISGLAGVVDTQYF. Written as DNA, the CDR3 is TGTGCCATCAGTGGACTAGCGGGAGTTGTAGATACGCAGTATTTT.

This clonotype was recorded many times. The V and J genes are TRBV5-1 and TRBJ1-2; no reliable D call. Trimming pared 5 bases from V and 2 bases from J, leaving 7 bases between. Per the germline V gene, CDR1 is SGHRS and CDR2 is YFSETQ. The CDR3 extends over 12 amino acids. The CDR3 DNA reads TGCGCCAGCAGTGAGGGAAACTATGGCTACACCTTC. It translates to CASSEGNYGYTF.

This clonotype ranks as medium-sized. The chain joins TRBV30 to TRBJ1-4, with D perhaps TRBD1 (6 bases). The V gene's germline CDR1 is GTSNPN and CDR2 SVGIG (reference sequence). Trimming left V 7 bases short and J 8 bases short, with 14 bases between. CDR3 length: 12 residues. CDR3 nucleotides: TGTGCCTTGACAGGTGAAGACGAAAAACTGTTTTTT. It codes for CALTGEDEKLFF.

V is TRBV30 and J is TRBJ2-2; no clear D gene. Germline CDR1 GTSNPN, CDR2 SVGIG (reference sequence). CDR3 length equals 13 residues. Trimming removed 4 bases at V and 6 bases at J, with 12 bases between. The DNA for the CDR3 is TGTGCCTGGACTAACGACGGGCCCGGGGAGCTGTTTTTT. It is translated as CAWTNDGPGELFF.

This clonotype was counted many times. The chain joins TRBV20-1 to TRBJ1-1; maybe TRBD1 (6 bases). Germline V gene lookup returns CDR1 DFQATT and CDR2 SNEGSKA (reference sequence). V gave up 5 bases and J gave up 0 bases, with 13 bases separating them. The CDR3 loop spans 14 amino acids. The DNA for the CDR3 is TGCAGTGCTGGTACGGGGGACATGAACACTGAAGCTTTCTTT. Translated, it gives CSAGTGDMNTEAFF.

Judged by abundance, this clonotype is medium-sized. The rearrangement links TRBV21-1 to TRBJ1-5; no check of the table's D call, TRBD1, against the DNA was made. TRBV21-1 has pseudogene status. The CDR3 totals 18 residues. This CDR3 reads CASSKSIDRGYSNQPQHF. CDR3 nucleotides: TGTGCCAGCAGCAAAAGCATTGACAGGGGATATAGCAATCAGCCCCAGCATTTT.

The gene calls are TRBV6-2 or TRBV6-3 and TRBJ2-3, with TRBD2 matching 10 bases. This CDR3 contains 16 residues. J lost 6 bases, V lost 4 bases, and 10 bases had no gene match. The germline V gene has CDR1 MNHEY and CDR2 SVGEGT. The CDR3 DNA is TGTGCCAGCAGTTGGGCGAGCGGGAGGGCCAAGGATACGCAGTATTTT. Its translation: CASSWASGRAKDTQYF.

This clonotype was counted between two and nine times. The chain links TRBV6-6 to TRBJ2-3, with 13 bases that match TRBD2. The CDR3 has 16 amino acids. Germline CDR1 reads MNHNY; CDR2 reads SVGAGI (reference sequence). V gave up 5 bases and J gave up 5 bases; unmatched junction bases: 7. CDR3 protein: CASSGTSGRAIDTQYF. As DNA, the CDR3 is TGTGCCAGCAGTGGAACTAGCGGGAGGGCTATAGATACGCAGTATTTT.

This clonotype has a count of ten or more. The V call is TRBV4-1, the J call TRBJ1-6; TRBD1 matches at 8 bases. In germline, CDR1 is MGHRA, CDR2 YSYEKL. V was clipped by 4 bases and J by 1 base; unmatched bases: 3. The CDR3 totals 16 residues. DNA for the CDR3: TGCGCCAGCAGCCGCGGGACAGGATCCTATAATTCACCCCTCCACTTT. This sequence encodes CASSRGTGSYNSPLHF.

In this sample, this clonotype turned up many times. The chain uses TRBV12-3 or TRBV12-4 and TRBJ2-3, with D perhaps TRBD1 (6 bases). V lost 5 bases and J lost 2, with 11 bases in between. CDR3 length: 14 residues. The CDR3 DNA sequence: TGTGCCAGCAGTGAACAGGGTCCCACAGATACGCAGTATTTT. It codes for CASSEQGPTDTQYF.

This clonotype has ten or more counts. The chain links TRBV6-2 or TRBV6-3 to TRBJ1-5; 8 bases are a match to TRBD1. CDR3 length equals 14 residues. Germline values: CDR1 MNHEY, CDR2 SVGEGT. After removal of 4 bases from V and 7 bases from J, the junction contained 6 bases not matched to a gene. The CDR3 loop reads CASSFTGGGQPQHF. CDR3 DNA: TGTGCCAGCAGTTTCACAGGGGGTGGGCAGCCCCAGCATTTT.

The V call is TRBV5-1, the J call TRBJ2-5, with 11 bases matching TRBD1. The junction had 5 bases not matched to a gene; V was cut back by 3 bases and J by 4 bases. The CDR3 runs to 15 residues. Germline CDR1 reads SGHRS; CDR2 reads YFSETQ. This CDR3 reads CASSSAGTGGETQYF. Written as DNA, the CDR3 is TGCGCCAGCAGCTCCGCCGGGACAGGGGGAGAGACCCAGTACTTC.

This clonotype occurred many times. The chain uses TRBV20-1 and TRBJ1-2, with D perhaps TRBD1 (5 bases). This CDR3 is 15 amino acids long. Trimming stripped 0 bases from V and 5 bases from J, with 16 bases between. Germline-derived CDR1 and CDR2 are DFQATT and SNEGSKA (reference sequence). This CDR3 is CSARDRDSLGYGYTF. For the CDR3, the DNA is TGCAGTGCTAGAGATCGGGACTCACTAGGGTATGGCTACACCTTC.

A note on this clonotype: A clone one base away is much larger, so this may be a read error. The rearrangement links TRBV9 to TRBJ2-1; 8 bases agree with TRBD2. This CDR3 has 18 residues. The V gene's germline CDR1 is SGDLS and CDR2 YYNGEE. The CDR3 sequence is CASSKKREQVKDYNEQCF. The CDR3 bases are TGTGCCAGCAGCAAAAAGCGGGAGCAAGTAAAAGACTACAATGAGCAGTGCTTC.

Many counts were recorded for this clonotype. The gene calls are TRBV10-3 and TRBJ1-1; D remains ambiguous. V was trimmed by 2 bases and J by 4 bases, leaving 11 bases between them. The length of the CDR3 is 14 residues. Germline CDR1 ENHRY, CDR2 SYGVKD. The CDR3 DNA is TGTGCCATCAGTGAGGTCCCCTTGGGCACTGAAGCTTTCTTT. Residues: CAISEVPLGTEAFF.

J is TRBJ1-1 and V is TRBV6-5; TRBD1 is a possible D gene (6 bases). Between the trimmed V and J ends, which lost 5 bases and 1 base, there was a span of 8 bases. Germline CDR1 is MNHEY and CDR2 is SVGAGI. CDR3 length: 13 amino acids. CDR3 sequence (DNA): TGTGCCAGCAGTGACAGGAGGAACACTGAAGCTTTCTTT. Translated, it gives CASSDRRNTEAFF.